The next 31 T cell receptor beta chains were all read from a single sample in a study of T cells after yellow fever vaccination. TCRdb re-analysed the 5' RACE reads in MiXCR, keeping a single row per CDR3 protein. The repertoire holds a few hundred thousand distinct CDR3 sequences, with 5.5% to 8.5% as singletons. Here the sequenced sample was CD4+ T cells sorted from PBMCs, taken on the day of the yellow fever booster vaccination. The receptors were gathered from a man in his thirties or forties who received the YFV17D yellow fever vaccine.

The V and J genes are TRBV5-1 and TRBJ2-3; a weak D match, TRBD2 (7 bases). Trimming took 4 bases from V and 5 from J, leaving 14 bases between them. Germline V gene lookup returns CDR1 SGHRS and CDR2 YFSETQ. The CDR3 has 14 residues. CDR3 in amino acids: CASSNQGRGDTQYF. CDR3 DNA sequence: TGCGCCAGCAGCAATCAGGGGAGGGGAGATACGCAGTATTTT.

CDR3 DNA: TGTGCCAGCTCACCAACAGAGACCGGGGAGCTGTTTTTT. Translation: CASSPTETGELFF. The genes are TRBV18 and TRBJ2-2; D gene ambiguous. Germline CDR1 and CDR2: KGHSH and LQKENI. V was shortened by 2 bases and J by 5 bases, with 6 bases between the two germline ends. The CDR3 is 13 amino acids.

This clonotype occurred a few times. The chain combines TRBV6-5 with TRBJ2-7, with D perhaps TRBD2 (6 bases). V shed 0 bases and J shed 4 bases, with 13 bases lying between them. Germline V CDR1 and CDR2: MNHEY, SVGAGI. This CDR3 contains 15 residues. The CDR3 is CASSYSGSGEYEQYF. The CDR3 nucleotides read TGTGCCAGCAGTTACTCGGGTAGCGGAGAATACGAGCAGTACTTC.

Many counts were recorded for this clonotype. The chain has TRBV29-1 and TRBJ2-5, with 7 bases aligning to TRBD1. V was pared by 7 bases and J by 5 bases, with 4 bases of the junction left unmatched. Germline CDR1 SQVTM, CDR2 ANQGSEA. The CDR3 extends over 11 amino acids. The CDR3 coding sequence is TGCAGCGAACAGGGGTCCGAGACCCAGTACTTC. This sequence encodes CSEQGSETQYF.

The V gene is TRBV4-3, the J gene TRBJ2-3; D remains unclear. CDR1 is LGHNA and CDR2 is YSLEER in the germline V gene. V shed 0 bases and J shed 4 bases, with 8 bases lying between them. This CDR3 spans 14 amino acids. CDR3 sequence: CASSQDLDADTQYF. The DNA for the CDR3 is TGCGCCAGCAGCCAAGATTTGGACGCAGATACGCAGTATTTT.

This clonotype was detected only a few times. The chain couples TRBV20-1 to TRBJ2-5; D ambiguous. Germline-derived CDR1 and CDR2 are DFQATT and SNEGSKA (reference sequence). V lost 0 bases, J lost 7 bases, and 6 bases lay in between. The CDR3 runs 11 residues. CDR3 DNA sequence: TGCAGTGCTAGAGATTCCCTGACCCAGTACTTC. Translating it yields CSARDSLTQYF.

This clonotype was counted only a few times. The rearrangement uses TRBV7-8 and TRBJ2-3, with TRBD1 identical over 7 bases. After removal of 3 bases from V and 6 bases from J, the junction contained 6 bases not matched to a gene. This CDR3 region has 14 residues. The germline CDR1 and CDR2 sequences are SGHVS and FQNEAQ. Here the CDR3 DNA reads TGTGCCAGCAGCTTTAAACAGGGGATGGATACGCAGTATTTT. This encodes CASSFKQGMDTQYF.

This rearrangement joins TRBV20-1 to TRBJ2-1; tentatively, D is TRBD2 (5 bases). In germline, CDR1 is DFQATT, CDR2 SNEGSKA (reference sequence). V was pared by 1 base and J by 9 bases, with 13 bases between. The CDR3 covers 13 residues. The CDR3 loop is CSARVGSRGEQFF. The CDR3 bases are TGCAGTGCTAGAGTGGGCAGCCGGGGTGAGCAGTTCTTC.

This clonotype was recorded many times. The rearrangement links TRBV29-1 to TRBJ2-1; no clear D gene. The germline V and J ends were trimmed by 4 bases and 0 bases, with 7 bases remaining between them. Looked up from germline, CDR1 is SQVTM and CDR2 is ANQGSEA. The CDR3 has 13 amino acids. The CDR3 loop reads CSVVPDSYNEQFF. The CDR3 nucleotides are TGCAGCGTTGTACCTGACTCCTACAATGAGCAGTTCTTC.

This clonotype was counted a few times. The genes are TRBV2 and TRBJ2-7; TRBD2 aligns across 14 bases. The CDR3 covers 14 residues. With 6 bases clipped from V and 3 bases from J, the junction kept 1 base outside the gene matches. Germline lookup yields CDR1 SNHLY and CDR2 FYNNEI. CDR3 sequence reads: CASRGLAGVYEQYF. For the CDR3, the DNA is TGTGCCAGCAGGGGACTAGCGGGAGTCTACGAGCAGTACTTC.

This clonotype was found a few times. This chain uses TRBV7-2 with TRBJ1-1; D not certain. The CDR3 runs to 14 residues. V was cut by 5 bases and J by 6 bases, with 16 bases left in between. Germline assignment: CDR1 SGHTA and CDR2 FQGNSA. CDR3: CASSRKGFPPEAFF. CDR3 coding DNA: TGTGCCAGCAGCCGGAAGGGTTTCCCTCCTGAAGCTTTCTTT.

The chain couples TRBV7-8 to TRBJ2-3; D not certain. Germline V gene lookup returns CDR1 SGHVS and CDR2 FQNEAQ. The CDR3 extends over 13 amino acids. With 4 bases removed from V and 5 bases from J, the gap between germline ends came to 10 bases. CDR3 amino acids: CASSYRVGDTQYF. Written as DNA, the CDR3 is TGTGCCAGCAGCTACCGAGTAGGAGATACGCAGTATTTT.

This clonotype was observed at least ten times. The rearrangement links TRBV5-1 to TRBJ2-5, with D possibly being TRBD2 (6 bases). The V and J ends lost 1 base and 5 bases respectively, with 12 bases between them. Germline CDR1 and CDR2: SGHRS and YFSETQ. This CDR3 has 14 amino acids. For the CDR3, the DNA is TGCGCCAGCAGCTTGATGGCAGGAGGGGAGACCCAGTACTTC. It translates to CASSLMAGGETQYF.

This clonotype was seen more than once but under ten times. This sequence joins TRBV7-2 and TRBJ1-1; D is unresolved. This CDR3 contains 11 residues. V lost 5 bases, J lost 10 bases, and 11 bases lay in between. CDR1 and CDR2 (germline): SGHTA, FQGNSA. The CDR3 loop is CASSGTWGAFF. The CDR3 nucleotides are TGTGCCAGCAGCGGTACGTGGGGAGCTTTCTTT.

This clonotype was seen more than once but under ten times. The chain employs TRBV5-1 and TRBJ2-3; D may be TRBD1 (6 bases). This CDR3 is built from 15 residues. V lost 5 bases, J lost 3 bases, and 16 bases lay in between. From germline, CDR1 is SGHRS and CDR2 YFSETQ. CDR3 sequence (DNA): TGCGCCAGCAGGTTTGGGGGCGGCAAAACAGATACGCAGTATTTT. The encoded protein is CASRFGGGKTDTQYF.

This clonotype has just a few counts. The chain carries TRBV7-3 and TRBJ2-5; D is unresolved. The CDR3 length is 17 residues. Trimming pared 1 base from V and 0 bases from J, leaving 15 bases between. Germline V gene lookup returns CDR1 SGHTA and CDR2 FQGTGA. The CDR3 coding sequence is TGTGCCAGCAGCTTAATAGGACCCCGAAAGTACCAAGAGACCCAGTACTTC. Its translation is CASSLIGPRKYQETQYF.

There are many counts of this clonotype. This chain connects TRBV5-1 to TRBJ2-2; 7 bases match TRBD2. Per germline, CDR1 SGHRS and CDR2 YFSETQ. There are 20 residues in the CDR3. V gave up 1 base and J gave up 2 bases; unmatched junction bases: 17. The CDR3 region is CASSLWGPERGSYNTGELFF. CDR3 DNA: TGCGCCAGCAGCTTGTGGGGCCCGGAGCGGGGCTCTTACAACACCGGGGAGCTGTTTTTT. Supplemented by reference TRBV5-1 and TRBJ2-2, the full variable domain reads KAGVTQTPRYLIKTRGQQVTLSCSPISGHRSVSWYQQTPGQGLQFLFEYFSETQRNKGNFPGRFSGRQFSNSRSEMNVSTLELGDSALYLCASSLWGPERGSYNTGELFFGEGSRLTVL.

Regarding this clonotype: An end of the junction does not agree with germline; a read error may underlie this. As DNA, the CDR3 is TGTGCCAGCAGAGTAGGCCTCGGAACTAGCACAGATACGCAGTATTTT. It codes for CASRVGLGTSTDTQYF. The chain combines TRBV9 with TRBJ2-3; D ambiguous. The length of the CDR3 is 16 residues. Looked up from germline, CDR1 is SGDLS and CDR2 is YYNGEE.

The chain joins TRBV5-6 to TRBJ2-7; 8 nucleotides match TRBD2. This CDR3 is built from 13 residues. The ends lost 9 bases at V and 2 bases at J; junction bases unmatched: 7. CDR1 is SGHDT, CDR2 YYEEEE, per germline. The CDR3 nucleotides read TGTGCCATCGGCGGGGGGCCCCCCTACGAGCAGTACTTC. Its protein product is CAIGGGPPYEQYF.

This clonotype was seen more than once but under ten times. The CDR3 is CASTSGDYEDTQYF. The CDR3 nucleotides read TGCGCCAGCACCTCAGGGGACTATGAGGATACGCAGTATTTT. This chain joins TRBV5-1 and TRBJ2-3, with D perhaps TRBD2 (7 bases). The CDR3 has 14 amino acids. The V gene lost 6 bases and the J gene lost 6 bases, with 17 bases spanning the gap. The germline CDR1 and CDR2 sequences are SGHRS and YFSETQ.

CDR3: CSAEQGGYEQYF. The CDR3 DNA sequence: TGCAGTGCTGAACAGGGCGGCTACGAGCAGTACTTC. The genes are TRBV20-1 and TRBJ2-7, with a possible D match to TRBD1 (6 bases). V gave up 5 bases and J gave up 3 bases, with 11 bases separating them. The CDR3 runs 12 residues. From germline, CDR1 is DFQATT and CDR2 SNEGSKA (reference sequence).

The chain couples TRBV6-1 to TRBJ2-2; TRBD1 might be the D (5 bases). Trimming removed 4 bases at V and 2 bases at J, with 8 bases between. CDR3 length: 14 amino acids. Germline CDR1 reads MNHNS; CDR2 reads SASEGT. Here the CDR3 DNA reads TGTGCCAGCAGTGGGACACCTAACACCGGGGAGCTGTTTTTT. It encodes CASSGTPNTGELFF.

Ten or more counts support this clonotype. The chain is built from TRBV18 and TRBJ2-3; possibly TRBD2 for D (5 bases). This CDR3 is built from 15 residues. V was clipped by 2 bases and J by 0 bases, with 9 bases between them. Germline V gene sequence: CDR1 KGHSH, CDR2 LQKENI. The CDR3 sequence: CASSPTAESTDTQYF. CDR3 nucleotide sequence: TGTGCCAGCTCACCAACAGCGGAGAGCACAGATACGCAGTATTTT.

The chain carries TRBV5-4 and TRBJ2-3; TRBD1 might be the D (7 bases). Germline-derived CDR1 and CDR2 are SGHNT and YYREEE (reference sequence). V dropped 4 bases and J dropped 3 bases, with 21 bases sitting between them. The CDR3 sequence is 17 residues long. The CDR3 reads CASSHRRGPVGTDTQYF. CDR3 nucleotide sequence: TGTGCCAGCAGCCACCGGAGGGGGCCGGTTGGGACAGATACGCAGTATTTT.

This clonotype was found many times. The chain joins TRBV30 to TRBJ2-3, with D perhaps matching TRBD1 (5 bases). Trimming removed 4 bases from V and 4 bases from J, with 12 bases in between. The CDR3 totals 13 residues. CDR1 is GTSNPN and CDR2 is SVGIG in the germline V gene (reference sequence). Here the CDR3 reads CAWNSGLSDTQYF. Here the CDR3 DNA reads TGTGCCTGGAACTCAGGGTTATCAGATACGCAGTATTTT.

In its sample, this clonotype was seen a few times. The rearrangement joins TRBV20-1 to TRBJ2-1; 9 bases map to TRBD2. The trim removed 1 base at V and 0 bases at J, leaving 4 bases unmatched. Per the germline V gene, CDR1 is DFQATT and CDR2 is SNEGSKA (reference sequence). This CDR3 is 16 amino acids long. This CDR3 is CSARVSGSRSYNEQFF. In DNA form, the CDR3 reads TGCAGTGCTAGAGTTAGCGGGAGCCGCTCCTACAATGAGCAGTTCTTC.

The sample holds many counts of this clonotype. The CDR3 coding sequence is TGTGCCAGTAGACTGGACAGGGATGACAATACGCAGTATTTT. Translation: CASRLDRDDNTQYF. The chain has TRBV19 and TRBJ2-3, with 8 bases aligning to TRBD1. Trimming cost V 6 bases and J 7 bases; bases outside gene matches: 9. The germline V gene has CDR1 LNHDA and CDR2 SQIVND (reference sequence). The CDR3 totals 14 residues.

In this sample, this clonotype turned up many times. This chain uses TRBV5-1 with TRBJ2-4; D ambiguous. Trimming pared 5 bases from V and 0 bases from J, leaving 9 bases between. CDR3 length: 14 amino acids. Germline CDR1 is SGHRS and CDR2 is YFSETQ. The DNA for the CDR3 is TGCGCCAGCAGTCCTGGGGTAGCCAAAAACATTCAGTACTTC. Its translation: CASSPGVAKNIQYF. Based on the CDR3 plus reference TRBV5-1 and TRBJ2-4, the full variable domain is KAGVTQTPRYLIKTRGQQVTLSCSPISGHRSVSWYQQTPGQGLQFLFEYFSETQRNKGNFPGRFSGRQFSNSRSEMNVSTLELGDSALYLCASSPGVAKNIQYFGAGTRLSVL.

The rearrangement links TRBV7-2 to TRBJ2-1, with TRBD1 as a possible D gene (6 bases). CDR1 and CDR2 (germline): SGHTA, FQGNSA. The V and J ends lost 5 bases and 0 bases respectively, with 17 bases between them. The CDR3 runs to 17 residues. The CDR3 sequence: CASSHPPGASSYNEQFF. For the CDR3, the DNA is TGTGCCAGCAGCCACCCCCCAGGGGCCAGCTCCTACAATGAGCAGTTCTTC.

A few counts support this clonotype. V usage is TRBV5-1 and J usage is TRBJ2-7; possibly TRBD1 for D (5 bases). The CDR3 length is 14 residues. V was cut by 2 bases and J by 3 bases, with 12 bases left in between. Germline loops: CDR1 SGHRS, CDR2 YFSETQ. The CDR3 here is CASSFQGRVYEQYF. The CDR3 nucleotides are TGCGCCAGCAGCTTCCAGGGTAGAGTCTACGAGCAGTACTTC.

The gene calls are TRBV12-3 or TRBV12-4 and TRBJ2-1; 7 bases align to TRBD2. The CDR3 has 15 amino acids. V lost 6 bases, J lost 8 bases, and 13 bases stayed unmatched. CDR3 residues: CASSSSPGTMDEQFF. In DNA, the CDR3 is TGTGCCAGCAGCTCTTCCCCGGGGACTATGGATGAGCAGTTCTTC.